This T cell receptor beta chain derives from a study of beta chain features in type 1 diabetes. Whole-study context: Across the samples, about 110,000,000 sorted cells were examined in total.

Reverse transcription of all isolated RNA meant that expressed TCRB transcripts were sequenced. TCRdb's table, derived via immunoSEQ multiplex PCR, lists solely in-frame clones and lacks some. The profile shows around 250,000 clones, 13% to 15% of them singletons. The CDR3 totals 16 residues. Germline V CDR1 and CDR2: SGHTA, FQGNSA. Between the trimmed V and J ends, which lost 1 base and 5 bases, there was a span of 16 bases. A remark on this clone: Its antigen remains unidentified.

Points from the study as a whole: No resolution was reached here on whether HLA type influences TCRB rearrangement. Patients with type 1 diabetes carried fewer insertions and had more deletions at their VDJ junctions. Moderate but significant shortening of TCRB CDR3s was recorded in all four CD4+ subsets from Type 1 diabetes patients.

This clonotype originated in a woman between 40 and 55 years old in good health. The rearrangement uses TRBV7-2 and TRBJ2-3; no firm D call. Sequenced: naive CD4+ T cells from blood. The CDR3 nucleotides read TGTGCCAGCAGCTTAGGATCCACCCGGGTGCGAGATACGCAGTATTTT. This encodes CASSLGSTRVRDTQYF.